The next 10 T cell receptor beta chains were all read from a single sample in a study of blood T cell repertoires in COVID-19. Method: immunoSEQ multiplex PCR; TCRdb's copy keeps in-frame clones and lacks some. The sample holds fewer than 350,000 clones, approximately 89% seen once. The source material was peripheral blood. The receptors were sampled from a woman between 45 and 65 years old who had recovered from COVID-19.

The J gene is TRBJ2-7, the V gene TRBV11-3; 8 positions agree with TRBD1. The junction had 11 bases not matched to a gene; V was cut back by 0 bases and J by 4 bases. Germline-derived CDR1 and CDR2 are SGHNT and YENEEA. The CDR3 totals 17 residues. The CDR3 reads CASSLDMRAGGEYEQYF. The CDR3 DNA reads TGTGCCAGCAGCTTAGACATGCGGGCAGGGGGCGAATACGAGCAGTACTTC.

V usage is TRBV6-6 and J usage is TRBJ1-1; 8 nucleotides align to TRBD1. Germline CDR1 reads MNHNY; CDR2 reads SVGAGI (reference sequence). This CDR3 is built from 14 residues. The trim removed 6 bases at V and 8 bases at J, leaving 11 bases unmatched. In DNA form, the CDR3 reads TGTGCCAGCAGCCCCGGACAGGGAAGAACCGAAGCTTTCTTT. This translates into CASSPGQGRTEAFF.

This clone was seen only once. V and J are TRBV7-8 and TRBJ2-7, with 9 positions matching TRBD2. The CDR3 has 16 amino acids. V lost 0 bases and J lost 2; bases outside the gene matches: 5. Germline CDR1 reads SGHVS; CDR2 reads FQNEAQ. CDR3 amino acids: CASSLARLADTYEQYF. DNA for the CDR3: TGTGCCAGCAGCTTAGCTAGACTAGCGGACACCTACGAGCAGTACTTC. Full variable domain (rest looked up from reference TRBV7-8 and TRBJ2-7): GAGVSQSPRYKVAKRGQDVALRCDPISGHVSLFWYQQALGQGPEFLTYFQNEAQLDKSGLPSDRFFAERPEGSVSTLKIQRTQQEDSAVYLCASSLARLADTYEQYFGPGTRLTVT.

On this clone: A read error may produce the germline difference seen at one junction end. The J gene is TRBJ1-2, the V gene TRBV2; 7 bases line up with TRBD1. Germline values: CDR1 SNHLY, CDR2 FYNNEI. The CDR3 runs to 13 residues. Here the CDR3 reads CASSERRQGECPF. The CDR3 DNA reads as TGTGCCAGCAGTGAACGTCGACAGGGAGAGTGCCCCTTC.

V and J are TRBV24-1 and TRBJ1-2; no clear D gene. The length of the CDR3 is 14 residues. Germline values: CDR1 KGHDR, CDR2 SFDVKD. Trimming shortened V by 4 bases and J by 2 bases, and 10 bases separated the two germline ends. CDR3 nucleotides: TGTGCCACCAGTGAACCTAGTCGAAACTATGGCTACACCTTC. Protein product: CATSEPSRNYGYTF.

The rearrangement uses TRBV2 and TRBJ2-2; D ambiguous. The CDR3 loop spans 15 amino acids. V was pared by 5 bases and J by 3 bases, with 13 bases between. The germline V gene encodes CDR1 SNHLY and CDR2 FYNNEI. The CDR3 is CASSILHIDTGELFF. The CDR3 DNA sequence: TGTGCCAGCAGTATCCTGCACATTGACACCGGGGAGCTGTTTTTT.

The DNA for the CDR3 is TGTGCCAGCAGCTTCACCTCGCTAGCGGGAGGCCTCTCCTACGAGCAGTACTTC. Translating gives CASSFTSLAGGLSYEQYF. V usage is TRBV7-2 and J usage is TRBJ2-7; 11 nucleotides agree with TRBD2. CDR1 is SGHTA and CDR2 is FQGNSA in the germline V gene. The CDR3 is 18 residues long. Unmatched junction bases numbered 10, after V lost 3 bases and J lost 0 bases.

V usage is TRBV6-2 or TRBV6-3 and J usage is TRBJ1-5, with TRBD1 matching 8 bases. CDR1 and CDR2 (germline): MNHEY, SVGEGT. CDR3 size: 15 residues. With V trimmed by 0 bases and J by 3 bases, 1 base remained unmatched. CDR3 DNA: TGTGCCAGCAGTTACTCGACAGGGGACAATCAGCCCCAGCATTTT. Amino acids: CASSYSTGDNQPQHF.

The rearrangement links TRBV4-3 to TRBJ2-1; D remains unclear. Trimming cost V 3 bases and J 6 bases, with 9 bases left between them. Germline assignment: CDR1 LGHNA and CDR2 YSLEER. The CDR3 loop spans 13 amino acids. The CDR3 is CASSQGRGNEQFF. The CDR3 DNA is TGCGCCAGCAGCCAGGGCCGTGGCAATGAGCAGTTCTTC.

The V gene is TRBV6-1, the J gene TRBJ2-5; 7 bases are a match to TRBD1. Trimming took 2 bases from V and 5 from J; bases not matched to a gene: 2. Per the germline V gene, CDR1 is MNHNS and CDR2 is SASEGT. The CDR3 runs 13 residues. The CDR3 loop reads CASSENRGETQYF. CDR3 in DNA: TGTGCCAGCAGTGAAAACAGGGGCGAGACCCAGTACTTC.